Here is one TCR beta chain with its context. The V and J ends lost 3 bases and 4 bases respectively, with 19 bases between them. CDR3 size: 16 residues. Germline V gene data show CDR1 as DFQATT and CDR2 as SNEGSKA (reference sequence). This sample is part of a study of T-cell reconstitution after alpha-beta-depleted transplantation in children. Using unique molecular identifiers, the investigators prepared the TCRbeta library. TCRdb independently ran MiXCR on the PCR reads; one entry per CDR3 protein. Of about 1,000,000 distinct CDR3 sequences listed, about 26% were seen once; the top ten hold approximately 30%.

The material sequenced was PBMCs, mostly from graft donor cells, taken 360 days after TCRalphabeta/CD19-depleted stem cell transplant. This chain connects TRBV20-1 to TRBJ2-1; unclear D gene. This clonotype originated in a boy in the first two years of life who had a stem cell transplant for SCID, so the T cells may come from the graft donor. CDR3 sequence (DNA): TGCAGTGCTAGTTCGACGGCAGACGTGGGGTACAATGAGCAGTTCTTC. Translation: CSASSTADVGYNEQFF.